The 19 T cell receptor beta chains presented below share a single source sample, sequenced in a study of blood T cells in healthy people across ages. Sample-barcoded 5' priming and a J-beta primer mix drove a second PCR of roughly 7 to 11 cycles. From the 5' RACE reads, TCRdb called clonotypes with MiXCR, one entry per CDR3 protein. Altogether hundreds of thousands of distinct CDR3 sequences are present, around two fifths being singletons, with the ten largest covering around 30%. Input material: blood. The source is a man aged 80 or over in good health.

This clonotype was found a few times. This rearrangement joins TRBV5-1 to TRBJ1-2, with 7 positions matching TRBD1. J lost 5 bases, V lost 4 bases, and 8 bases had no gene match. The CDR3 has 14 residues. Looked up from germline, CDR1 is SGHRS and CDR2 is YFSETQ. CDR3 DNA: TGCGCCAGCAGCCTGGGACAGCATTCATATGGCTACACCTTC. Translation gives CASSLGQHSYGYTF.

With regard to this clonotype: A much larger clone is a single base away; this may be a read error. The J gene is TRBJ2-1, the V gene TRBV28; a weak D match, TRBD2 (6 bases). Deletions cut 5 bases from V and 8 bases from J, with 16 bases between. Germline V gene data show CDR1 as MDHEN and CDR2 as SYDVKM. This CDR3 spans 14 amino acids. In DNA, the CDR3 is TGTGCCAGCAGTGCGACTAGGTCTAGCCATGAGCAGTTCTTC. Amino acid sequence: CASSATRSSHEQFF.

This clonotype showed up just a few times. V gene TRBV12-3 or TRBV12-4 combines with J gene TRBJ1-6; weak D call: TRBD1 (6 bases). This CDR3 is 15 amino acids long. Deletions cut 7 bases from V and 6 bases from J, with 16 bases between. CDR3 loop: CASKMSGQTNSPLHF. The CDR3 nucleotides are TGTGCCAGCAAGATGTCGGGACAAACTAATTCACCCCTCCACTTT.

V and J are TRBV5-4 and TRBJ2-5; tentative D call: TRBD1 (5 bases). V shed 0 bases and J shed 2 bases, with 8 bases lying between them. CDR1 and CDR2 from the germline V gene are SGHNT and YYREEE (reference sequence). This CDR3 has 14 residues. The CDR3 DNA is TGTGCCAGCAGCTTGGTCAGGGTTCAAGAGACCCAGTACTTC. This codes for CASSLVRVQETQYF.

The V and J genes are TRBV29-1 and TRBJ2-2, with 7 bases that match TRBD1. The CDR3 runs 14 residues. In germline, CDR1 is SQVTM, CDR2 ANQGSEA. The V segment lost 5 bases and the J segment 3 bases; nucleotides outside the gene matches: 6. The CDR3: CSVRGLRDTGELFF. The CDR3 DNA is TGCAGCGTTAGGGGGCTACGGGACACCGGGGAGCTGTTTTTT.

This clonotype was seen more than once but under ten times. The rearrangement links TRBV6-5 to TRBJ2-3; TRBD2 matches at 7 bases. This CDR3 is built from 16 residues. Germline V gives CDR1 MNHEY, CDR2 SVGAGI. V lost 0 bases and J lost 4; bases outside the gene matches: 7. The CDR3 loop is CASSYSSSGGPDTQYF. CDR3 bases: TGTGCCAGCAGTTACTCGAGTTCGGGGGGTCCAGATACGCAGTATTTT.

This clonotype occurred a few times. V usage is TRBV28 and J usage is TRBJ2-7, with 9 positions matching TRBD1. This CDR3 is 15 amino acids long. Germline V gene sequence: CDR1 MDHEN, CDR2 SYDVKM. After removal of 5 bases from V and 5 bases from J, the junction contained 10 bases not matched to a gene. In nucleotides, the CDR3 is TGTGCCAGCAGTCCTCAGCCGGGACAGGGACACGAGCAGTACTTC. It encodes CASSPQPGQGHEQYF.

CDR3 region: CSASKTGLNTEAFF. Written as DNA, the CDR3 is TGCAGTGCTAGTAAGACAGGTCTTAACACTGAAGCTTTCTTT. V and J are TRBV20-1 and TRBJ1-1, with D perhaps matching TRBD1 (6 bases). The CDR3 has 14 residues. Germline V gene data show CDR1 as DFQATT and CDR2 as SNEGSKA (reference sequence). The germline V and J ends were trimmed by 3 bases and 2 bases, with 13 bases remaining between them.

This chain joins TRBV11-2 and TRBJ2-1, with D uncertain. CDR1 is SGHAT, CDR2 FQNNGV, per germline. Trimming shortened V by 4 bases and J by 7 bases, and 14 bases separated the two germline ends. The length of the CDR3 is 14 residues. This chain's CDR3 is CASSSPASRNEQFF. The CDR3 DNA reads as TGTGCCAGCAGCTCCCCGGCCAGCAGGAATGAGCAGTTCTTC.

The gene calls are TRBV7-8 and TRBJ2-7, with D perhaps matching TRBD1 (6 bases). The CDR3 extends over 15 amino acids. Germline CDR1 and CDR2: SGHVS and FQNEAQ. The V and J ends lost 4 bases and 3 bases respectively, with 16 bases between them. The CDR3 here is CASSYLRDKDYEQYF. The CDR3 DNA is TGTGCCAGCAGCTATCTGAGGGACAAGGACTACGAGCAGTACTTC.

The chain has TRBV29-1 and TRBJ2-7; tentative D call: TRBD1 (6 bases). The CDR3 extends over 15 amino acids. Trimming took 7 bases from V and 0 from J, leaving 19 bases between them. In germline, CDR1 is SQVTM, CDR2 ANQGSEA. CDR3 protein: CSAKGGQGSSYEQYF. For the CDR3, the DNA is TGCAGCGCGAAAGGTGGTCAGGGGTCCTCCTACGAGCAGTACTTC.

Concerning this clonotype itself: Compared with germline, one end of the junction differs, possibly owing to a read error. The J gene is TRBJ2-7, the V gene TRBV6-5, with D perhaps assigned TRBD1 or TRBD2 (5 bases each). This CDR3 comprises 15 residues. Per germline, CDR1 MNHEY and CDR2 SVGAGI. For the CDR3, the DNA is TGTGCCTGCAGTTCTCTGGGGGTTAAGGACTACGAGCAGTACTTC. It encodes CACSSLGVKDYEQYF.

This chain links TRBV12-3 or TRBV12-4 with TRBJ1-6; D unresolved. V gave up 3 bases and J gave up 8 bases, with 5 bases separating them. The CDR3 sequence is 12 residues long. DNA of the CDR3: TGTGCCAGCAGTTTCGATTATTCACCCCTCCACTTT. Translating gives CASSFDYSPLHF.

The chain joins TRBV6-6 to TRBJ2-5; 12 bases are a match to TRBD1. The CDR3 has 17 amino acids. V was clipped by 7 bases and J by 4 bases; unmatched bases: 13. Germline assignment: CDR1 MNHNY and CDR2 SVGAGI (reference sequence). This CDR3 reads CASNPTQGQGAGETQYF. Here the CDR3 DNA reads TGTGCCAGCAATCCAACCCAGGGACAGGGGGCTGGAGAGACCCAGTACTTC.

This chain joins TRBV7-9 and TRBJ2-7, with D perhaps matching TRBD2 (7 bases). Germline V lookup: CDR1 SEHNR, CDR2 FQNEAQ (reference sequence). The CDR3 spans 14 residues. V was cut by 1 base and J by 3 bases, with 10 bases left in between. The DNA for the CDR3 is TGTGCCAGCAGCTTAGGGGGGGGCGGCTACGAGCAGTACTTC. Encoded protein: CASSLGGGGYEQYF.

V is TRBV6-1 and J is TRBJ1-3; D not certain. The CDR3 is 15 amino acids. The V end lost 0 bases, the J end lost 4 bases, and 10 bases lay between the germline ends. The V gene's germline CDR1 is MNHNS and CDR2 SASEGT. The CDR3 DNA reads TGTGCCAGCAGTGAAGCCGGGATGAGAGGAAACACCATATATTTT. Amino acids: CASSEAGMRGNTIYF.

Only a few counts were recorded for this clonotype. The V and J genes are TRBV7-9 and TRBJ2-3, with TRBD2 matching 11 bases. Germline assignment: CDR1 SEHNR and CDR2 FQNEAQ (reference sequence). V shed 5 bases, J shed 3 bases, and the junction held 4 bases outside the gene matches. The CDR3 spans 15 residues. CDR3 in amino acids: CASSPTSGMTDTQYF. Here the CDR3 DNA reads TGTGCCAGCAGCCCGACTAGCGGGATGACAGATACGCAGTATTTT.

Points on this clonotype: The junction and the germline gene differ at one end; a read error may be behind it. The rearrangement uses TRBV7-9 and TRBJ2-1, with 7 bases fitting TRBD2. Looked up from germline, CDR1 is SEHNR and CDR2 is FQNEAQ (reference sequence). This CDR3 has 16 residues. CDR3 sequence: CASSPGGGSSYNGQFF. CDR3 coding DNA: TGTGCCAGCAGCCCCGGAGGCGGGAGCTCCTACAATGGGCAGTTCTTC.

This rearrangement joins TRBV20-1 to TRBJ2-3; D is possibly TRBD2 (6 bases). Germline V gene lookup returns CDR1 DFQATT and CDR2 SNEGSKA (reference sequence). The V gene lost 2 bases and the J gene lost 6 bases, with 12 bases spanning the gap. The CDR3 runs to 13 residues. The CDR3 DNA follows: TGCAGTGCTAGAACTGGAGGGAAGGATACGCAGTATTTT. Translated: CSARTGGKDTQYF.